This TCR beta chain was identified in a study of blood T cell repertoires in COVID-19. In the study overall: The origin of the acute and convalescent COVID-19 samples was the United States, Italy and Spain. PBMCs, B-cell-depleted T cells, or T cells provided the cDNA or gDNA that made up the material.

This clone was recorded only once. The CDR3 loop spans 16 amino acids. Looked up from germline, CDR1 is SGHNT and CDR2 is YYREEE (reference sequence). Trimming removed 4 bases at V and 1 base at J, with 18 bases between. Source study methods: Nucleated cell number was recorded as an estimate derived from reference gene primer amplification. TCRdb's copy holds only in-frame clones and misses some; the assay was immunoSEQ multiplex PCR. D and trimming come from the DNA, and the V and J calls and clone size come from that table. This table has more than 95,000 clones, roughly 85% appearing once. The clonotype comes from a human donor in a cohort sampled during active COVID-19. This chain joins TRBV5-4 and TRBJ2-7; a possible D gene is TRBD1 (6 bases). Sequencing was done on a sample of peripheral blood. The CDR3 DNA reads as TGTGCCAGCAGCCCGGCCGTCGGGACACAATCCTACGAGCAGTACTTC. This codes for CASSPAVGTQSYEQYF.